The 14 T cell receptor beta chains given below trace back to one sample, sequenced in a study of cytomegalovirus exposure and HLA in healthy donors. Primers: 60 Vbeta forward and 13 Jbeta reverse. Sequencing was performed with immunoSEQ multiplex PCR; in TCRdb, only in-frame clones are kept and a portion is missing. The data contain around 52,000 clones, roughly 83% of them singletons. The sample comprised PBMCs. The receptors were gathered from a man aged 35 to 55 in good health and CMV-seronegative.

The V gene is TRBV18, the J gene TRBJ1-3; TRBD1 matches 7 bases. V was pared by 0 bases and J by 4 bases, with 6 bases of the junction left unmatched. This CDR3 has 16 amino acids. The V gene's germline CDR1 is KGHSH and CDR2 LQKENI. CDR3 sequence: CASSPPTGVWGNTIYF. The CDR3 DNA reads as TGTGCCAGCTCACCACCCACAGGGGTGTGGGGAAACACCATATATTTT.

V is TRBV7-8 and J is TRBJ2-7, with 7 bases that match TRBD1. This CDR3 region has 14 residues. With V trimmed by 0 bases and J by 3 bases, 2 bases remained unmatched. CDR1 and CDR2 (germline): SGHVS, FQNEAQ. The DNA for the CDR3 is TGTGCCAGCAGCTTAGCCCGGGACAGCTACGAGCAGTACGTC. Translating gives CASSLARDSYEQYV.

This sequence joins TRBV27 and TRBJ2-1; 7 bases fit TRBD2. The CDR3 is 14 residues long. Losses at the gene ends were 3 bases for V and 6 bases for J; bases not matched to a gene: 5. In germline, CDR1 is MNHEY, CDR2 SMNVEV (reference sequence). The CDR3 loop is CASSFPGEGNEQFF. CDR3 DNA sequence: TGTGCCAGCAGTTTCCCCGGGGAGGGCAATGAGCAGTTCTTC.

The rearrangement joins TRBV9 to TRBJ1-1; D gene uncertain. The CDR3 runs 14 residues. Trimming pared 0 bases from V and 1 base from J, leaving 7 bases between. In germline, CDR1 is SGDLS, CDR2 YYNGEE. DNA of the CDR3: TGTGCCAGCAGCGTAGCCCCGGGGAACACTGAAGCTTTCTTT. Protein product: CASSVAPGNTEAFF. Drawing the rest from reference TRBV9 and TRBJ1-1, the complete variable domain is DSGVTQTPKHLITATGQRVTLRCSPRSGDLSVYWYQQSLDQGLQFLIQYYNGEERAKGNILERFSAQQFPDLHSELNLSSLELGDSALYFCASSVAPGNTEAFFGQGTRLTVV.

In nucleotides, the CDR3 is TGTGCCAGCAGTCACCGCGGGGGCACAGATACGCAGTATTTT. Amino acid sequence: CASSHRGGTDTQYF. The J gene is TRBJ2-3, the V gene TRBV27, with a tentative D call TRBD2 (6 bases). Trimming shortened V by 5 bases and J by 1 base, and 10 bases separated the two germline ends. The germline V gene encodes CDR1 MNHEY and CDR2 SMNVEV (reference sequence). This CDR3 has 14 residues.

CDR3 DNA: TGTGCCAGTAGCCCTAGGGCTAGCGGGGGTTCAGAGACCCAGTACTTC. It translates to CASSPRASGGSETQYF. The chain combines TRBV19 with TRBJ2-5; TRBD2 agrees at 10 bases. CDR1 is LNHDA, CDR2 SQIVND, per germline (reference sequence). V shed 6 bases, J shed 4 bases, and the junction held 11 bases outside the gene matches. CDR3 length: 16 amino acids.

The sample holds one count of this clone. The chain links TRBV30 to TRBJ1-1; weak D call: TRBD1 (6 bases). From germline, CDR1 is GTSNPN and CDR2 SVGIG (reference sequence). Trimming took off 1 base at V and 2 bases at J, with 11 bases between the two ends. CDR3 length equals 14 residues. The chain's CDR3 is CAWSAGALNTEAFF. The DNA of the CDR3 is TGTGCCTGGAGTGCAGGGGCCCTCAACACTGAAGCTTTCTTT.

J is TRBJ2-7 and V is TRBV7-2, with D uncertain. Trimming pared 0 bases from V and 6 bases from J, leaving 12 bases between. The CDR3 extends over 14 amino acids. Germline-derived CDR1 and CDR2 are SGHTA and FQGNSA. The CDR3 loop is CASSLALSPSEQYF. CDR3 DNA: TGTGCCAGCAGCTTAGCGCTTTCTCCTAGCGAGCAGTACTTC.

CDR3 protein: CASSLEVDGTGDSNQPQHF. CDR3 sequence (DNA): TGCGCCAGCAGCTTGGAAGTGGATGGGACAGGCGATAGCAATCAGCCCCAGCATTTT. The gene calls are TRBV5-1 and TRBJ1-5, with TRBD1 identical over 8 bases. Per germline, CDR1 SGHRS and CDR2 YFSETQ. CDR3 length equals 19 residues. Unmatched junction bases numbered 11, after V lost 0 bases and J lost 0 bases.

This clone was observed a handful of times. CDR3 region: CASRKTGVQTEAFF. The CDR3 region has the DNA TGTGCCAGTAGGAAGACAGGTGTACAGACTGAAGCTTTCTTT. The chain employs TRBV19 and TRBJ1-1; D might be TRBD1 (6 bases). V shed 6 bases and J shed 5 bases, with 16 bases lying between them. Germline CDR1 is LNHDA and CDR2 is SQIVND (reference sequence). CDR3 length: 14 residues.

This chain uses TRBV9 with TRBJ1-1, with a tentative D call TRBD1 (5 bases). The CDR3 extends over 16 amino acids. Germline V gene data show CDR1 as SGDLS and CDR2 as YYNGEE. Trimming removed 4 bases from V and 2 bases from J, with 18 bases in between. The DNA for the CDR3 is TGTGCCAGCAGCCCAGATGGGGCGGGGTTCAACACTGAAGCTTTCTTT. Protein sequence: CASSPDGAGFNTEAFF.

This chain links TRBV7-3 with TRBJ2-3; maybe TRBD2 (6 bases). The CDR3 spans 15 residues. Deletions cut 6 bases from V and 0 bases from J, with 13 bases between. Germline V gene sequence: CDR1 SGHTA, CDR2 FQGTGA. The CDR3 is CASSKSGVSTDTQYF. Written as DNA, the CDR3 is TGTGCCAGCAGTAAATCGGGGGTTAGCACAGATACGCAGTATTTT.

This rearrangement joins TRBV30 to TRBJ2-7; weak D call: TRBD1 (5 bases). Per the germline V gene, CDR1 is GTSNPN and CDR2 is SVGIG (reference sequence). Deletions cut 0 bases from V and 4 bases from J, with 13 bases between. This CDR3 has 14 amino acids. The CDR3 coding sequence is TGTGCCTGGAGTGTACCCCCAGGGTCGTACGAGCAGTACTTC. It codes for CAWSVPPGSYEQYF.

The genes are TRBV5-6 and TRBJ1-5; D uncertain. CDR3 length equals 12 residues. Trimming removed 4 bases from V and 1 base from J, with 3 bases in between. Germline V gene data show CDR1 as SGHDT and CDR2 as YYEEEE. The CDR3 sequence is CASSGSNQPQHF. CDR3 bases: TGTGCCAGCAGCGGCAGCAATCAGCCCCAGCATTTT.